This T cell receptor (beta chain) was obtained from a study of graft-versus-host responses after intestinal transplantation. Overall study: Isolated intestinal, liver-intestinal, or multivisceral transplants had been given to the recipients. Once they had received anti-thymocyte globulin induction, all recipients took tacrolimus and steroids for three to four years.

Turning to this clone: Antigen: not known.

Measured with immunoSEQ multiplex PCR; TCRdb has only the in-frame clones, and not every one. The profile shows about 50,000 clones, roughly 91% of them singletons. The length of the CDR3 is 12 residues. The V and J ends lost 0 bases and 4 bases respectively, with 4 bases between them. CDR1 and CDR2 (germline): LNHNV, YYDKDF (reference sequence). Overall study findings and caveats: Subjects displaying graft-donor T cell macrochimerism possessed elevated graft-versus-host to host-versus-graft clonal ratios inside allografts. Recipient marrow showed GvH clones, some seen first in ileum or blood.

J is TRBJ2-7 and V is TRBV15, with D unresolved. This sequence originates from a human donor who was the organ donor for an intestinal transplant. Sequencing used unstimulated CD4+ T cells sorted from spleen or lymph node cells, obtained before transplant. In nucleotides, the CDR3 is TGTGCCACCAGCAGAGATCAGTACGAGCAGTACTTC. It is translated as CATSRDQYEQYF.